This T cell receptor (beta chain) stems from a study of blood T cells in healthy people across ages. This clonotype was seen more than once but under ten times. Its target is unknown. Together with a sample-barcoded 5' primer, a J-beta primer mix was included in a second PCR lasting roughly 6 to 12 cycles. TCRdb ran MiXCR on the 5' RACE reads and lists one entry per CDR3 protein. The data contain about 720,000 distinct CDR3 sequences, 22% of them singletons. The CDR3 is 11 residues long. CDR1 and CDR2 (germline): LNHDA, SQIVND (reference sequence). Trimming removed 6 bases from V and 11 bases from J; junction bases left unmatched: 4. Overall study findings and caveats: Reliance upon unsorted PBMCs precluded definitive naive versus antigen-experienced comparison.

Isolation yielded PBMCs, at least 6 million per sample, in every case. The sample consisted of blood. The TCR originated in a man between 65 and 79 years old in good health. The V gene is TRBV19, the J gene TRBJ2-5; 9 bases match TRBD1. Written as DNA, the CDR3 is TGTGCCAGTAGCGACAGGGGGGAGCAGTACTTC. This sequence encodes CASSDRGEQYF.